Each of the 13 T cell receptor beta chains below was sequenced from the same sample in a study of human CD8 memory T cell subsets. By UMI-labeled 5' RACE, the TCR beta libraries were made. TCRdb reprocessed the 5' RACE reads, with one entry per CDR3 protein and no DNA. The table lists about 6,000 distinct CDR3 sequences. What was sequenced was CD8+ effector memory T cells (TEM) sorted from PBMCs. Subset noted: effector memory CD8 T cells, CCR7- CD45RO+ CD95+. Receptors were obtained from a human donor in good health.

This clonotype counts as medium-sized (0.01 to 0.1%) by frequency. The V gene is TRBV20-1, the J gene TRBJ1-2. The germline CDR1 and CDR2 sequences are DFQATT and SNEGSKA (reference sequence). CDR3 size: 12 residues. This chain's CDR3 is CSARTSDYGYTF.

According to its frequency, this clonotype is medium-sized. V is TRBV3-1 and J is TRBJ1-1. Germline assignment: CDR1 LGHDT and CDR2 YNNKEL (reference sequence). The CDR3 consists of 12 residues. The CDR3 protein is CASSQGIAEAFF. Supplemented by reference TRBV3-1 and TRBJ1-1, the full variable domain reads DTAVSQTPKYLVTQMGNDKSIKCEQNLGHDTMYWYKQDSKKFLKIMFSYNNKELIINETVPNRFSPKSPDKAHLNLHINSLELGDSAVYFCASSQGIAEAFFGQGTRLTVV.

This clonotype shows up as medium-sized by frequency. The rearrangement uses TRBV7-2 and TRBJ2-2; absent DNA, TCRdb's TRBD1 call cannot be checked. The germline gives CDR1 SGHTA, CDR2 FQGNSA. The CDR3 has 13 amino acids. Here the CDR3 reads CASSLTGAGELFF.

By frequency, this clonotype is medium-sized. The genes are TRBV5-1 and TRBJ2-7; the TCRdb D gene call, TRBD1, has no DNA to confirm it. Germline assignment: CDR1 SGHRS and CDR2 YFSETQ. CDR3 length equals 17 residues. The CDR3 loop reads CASSAWLVDRGTHEQYF.

The V call is TRBV7-9, the J call TRBJ1-2; the D gene TCRdb calls, TRBD1, cannot be checked with no DNA. The germline V gene has CDR1 SEHNR and CDR2 FQNEAQ (reference sequence). The CDR3 length is 15 residues. The CDR3 spells CASSDTGRIPYGYTF.

The chain links TRBV24-1 to TRBJ2-1. There are 15 residues in the CDR3. The germline gives CDR1 KGHDR, CDR2 SFDVKD. CDR3: CATSGYGGSYNEQFF.

The chain is built from TRBV2 and TRBJ2-7; the D call of TRBD1 rests on TCRdb alone, since no DNA is present to check it. CDR1 is SNHLY, CDR2 FYNNEI, per germline. The CDR3 length is 14 residues. CDR3: CASTANPSVGEQYF.

The V and J genes are TRBV10-3 and TRBJ1-1. Germline values: CDR1 ENHRY, CDR2 SYGVKD. The CDR3 totals 11 residues. CDR3: CAILVNTEAFF.

V usage is TRBV20-1 and J usage is TRBJ2-3; TCRdb's D call, TRBD1, is unchecked because there is no DNA. Germline values: CDR1 DFQATT, CDR2 SNEGSKA (reference sequence). The CDR3 consists of 17 residues. The CDR3 sequence is CSARDLRTGGRLDTQYF.

By frequency, this clonotype is medium-sized. V and J are TRBV7-6 and TRBJ2-7. Per the germline V gene, CDR1 is SGHVS and CDR2 is FNYEAQ. The CDR3 spans 15 residues. This chain's CDR3 is CASSLLHGGGPEQYF.

The rearrangement joins TRBV13 to TRBJ2-7; TCRdb's D call, TRBD1, is unchecked because there is no DNA. CDR1 PRHDT and CDR2 FYEKMQ come from the germline V gene (reference sequence). The CDR3 contains 14 residues. CDR3 sequence reads: CASSRGDRTYEQYF.

The chain couples TRBV6-2 or TRBV6-3 to TRBJ2-7; TCRdb lists TRBD2, though no DNA is available to test this call. The V gene's germline CDR1 is MNHEY and CDR2 SVGEGT. CDR3 length equals 14 residues. The CDR3 protein is CASQGGSSAYEQYF.

V is TRBV28 and J is TRBJ2-7. Germline lookup yields CDR1 MDHEN and CDR2 SYDVKM. The CDR3 totals 11 residues. The CDR3 is CASSLFSEQYF.